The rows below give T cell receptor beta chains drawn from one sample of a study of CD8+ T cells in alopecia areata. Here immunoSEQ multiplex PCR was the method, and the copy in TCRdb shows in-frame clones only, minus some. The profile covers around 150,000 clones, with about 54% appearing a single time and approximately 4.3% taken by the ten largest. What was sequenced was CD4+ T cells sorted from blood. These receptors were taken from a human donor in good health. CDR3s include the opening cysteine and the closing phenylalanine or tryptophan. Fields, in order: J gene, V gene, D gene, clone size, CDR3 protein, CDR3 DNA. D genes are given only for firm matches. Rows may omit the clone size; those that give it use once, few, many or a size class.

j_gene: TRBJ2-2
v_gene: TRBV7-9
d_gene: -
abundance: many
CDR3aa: CASSPQGSGELFF
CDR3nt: TGTGCCAGCAGCCCTCAGGGGTCCGGGGAGCTGTTTTTT

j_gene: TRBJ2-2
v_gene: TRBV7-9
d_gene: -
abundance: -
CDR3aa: CASSLKNTGELFF
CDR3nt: TGTGCCAGCAGCTTAAAGAACACCGGGGAGCTGTTTTTT

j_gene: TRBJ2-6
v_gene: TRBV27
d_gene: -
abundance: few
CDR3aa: CASSLGAASGANVLTF
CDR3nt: TGTGCCAGCAGTTTAGGGGCAGCCTCTGGGGCCAACGTCCTGACTTTC

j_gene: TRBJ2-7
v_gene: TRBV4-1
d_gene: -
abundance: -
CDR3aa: CASSQFEGLQWSYEQYF
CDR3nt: TGCGCCAGCAGCCAATTTGAAGGGTTGCAGTGGTCCTACGAGCAGTACTTC

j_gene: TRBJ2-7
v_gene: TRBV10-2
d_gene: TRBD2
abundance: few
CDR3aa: CASSTERGGLEQYF
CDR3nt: TGCGCCAGCAGCACAGAGCGGGGGGGCCTTGAGCAGTACTTC

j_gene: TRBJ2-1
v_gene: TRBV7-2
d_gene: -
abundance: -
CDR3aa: CASSLYTSSREQFF
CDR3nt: TGTGCCAGCAGCTTATACACTAGCTCCCGTGAGCAGTTCTTC

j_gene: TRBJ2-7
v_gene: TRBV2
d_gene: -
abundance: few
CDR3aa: CASSQGPYEQYF
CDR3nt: TGTGCCAGCAGTCAGGGGCCCTACGAGCAGTACTTC

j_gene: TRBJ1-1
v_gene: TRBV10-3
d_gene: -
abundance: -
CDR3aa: CAISPGGTEAFF
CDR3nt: TGTGCCATCAGTCCTGGGGGCACTGAAGCTTTCTTT

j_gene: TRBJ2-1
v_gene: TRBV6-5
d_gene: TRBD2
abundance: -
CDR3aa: CASRVPGGNNEQFF
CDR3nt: TGTGCCAGCCGGGTACCGGGAGGTAACAATGAGCAGTTCTTC

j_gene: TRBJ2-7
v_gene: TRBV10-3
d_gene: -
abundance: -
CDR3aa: CAIGGTAYEQYF
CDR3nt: TGTGCCATCGGCGGGACGGCCTACGAGCAGTACTTC

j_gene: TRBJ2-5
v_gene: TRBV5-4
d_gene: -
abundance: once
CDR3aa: CASSQRGGEETQYF
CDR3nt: TGTGCCAGCAGCCAACGTGGGGGAGAAGAGACCCAGTACTTC

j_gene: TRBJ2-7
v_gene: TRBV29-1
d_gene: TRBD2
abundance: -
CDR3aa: CSAATSLDEQYF
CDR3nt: TGCAGCGCGGCGACTAGCTTAGACGAGCAGTACTTC

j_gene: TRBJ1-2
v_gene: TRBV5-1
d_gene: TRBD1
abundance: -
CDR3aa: CASNRGSSTYGYTF
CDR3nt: TGCGCCAGCAACAGGGGATCAAGTACCTATGGCTACACCTTC

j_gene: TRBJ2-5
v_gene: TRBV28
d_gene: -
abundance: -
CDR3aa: CASRQGLIETQYF
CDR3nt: TGTGCCAGCAGGCAGGGGCTAATAGAGACCCAGTACTTC

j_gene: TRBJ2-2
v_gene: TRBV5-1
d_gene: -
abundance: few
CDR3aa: CASSSHRTSNTGELFF
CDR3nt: TGCGCCAGCAGCTCCCACAGGACGTCGAACACCGGGGAGCTGTTTTTT

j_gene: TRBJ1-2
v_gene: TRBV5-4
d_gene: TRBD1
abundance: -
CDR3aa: CASNRDRGDLGYTF
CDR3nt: TGTGCCAGCAACCGGGACAGGGGGGATCTTGGCTACACCTTC

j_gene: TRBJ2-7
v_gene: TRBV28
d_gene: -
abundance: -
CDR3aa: CASSHGEQYF
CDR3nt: TGTGCCAGCAGTCATGGCGAGCAGTACTTC

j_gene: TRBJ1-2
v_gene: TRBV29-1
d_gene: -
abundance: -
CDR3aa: CSVAETYGYTF
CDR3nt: TGCAGCGTCGCAGAAACCTATGGCTACACCTTC

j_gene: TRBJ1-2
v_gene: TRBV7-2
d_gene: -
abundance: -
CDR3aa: CASSLAGRDYGYTF
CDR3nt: TGTGCCAGCAGCTTAGCAGGGAGGGACTATGGCTACACCTTC

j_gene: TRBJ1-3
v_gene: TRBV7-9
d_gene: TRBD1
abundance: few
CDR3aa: CASSLGTGGNTIYF
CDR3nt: TGTGCCAGCAGCTTAGGGACAGGTGGAAACACCATATATTTT

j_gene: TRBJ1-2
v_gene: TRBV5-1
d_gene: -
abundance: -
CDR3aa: CASSLQPTVGYGYTF
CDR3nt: TGCGCCAGCAGCTTACAACCGACAGTCGGCTATGGCTACACCTTC

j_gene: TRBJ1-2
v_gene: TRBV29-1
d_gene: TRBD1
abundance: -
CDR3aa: CSVEERGRGYTF
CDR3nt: TGCAGCGTTGAAGAAAGGGGGCGGGGCTACACCTTC

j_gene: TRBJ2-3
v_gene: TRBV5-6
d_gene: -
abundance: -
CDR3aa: CASSFGGRTDTQYF
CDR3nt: TGTGCCAGCAGTTTCGGGGGAAGGACAGATACGCAGTATTTT

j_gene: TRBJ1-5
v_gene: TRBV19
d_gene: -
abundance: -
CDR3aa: CASSSGAGSNQPQHF
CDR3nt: TGTGCCAGTAGTTCGGGGGCGGGAAGCAATCAGCCCCAGCATTTT

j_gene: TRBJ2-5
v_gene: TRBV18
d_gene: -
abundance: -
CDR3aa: CASSPQGWETQYF
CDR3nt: TGTGCCAGCTCACCACAGGGTTGGGAGACCCAGTACTTC

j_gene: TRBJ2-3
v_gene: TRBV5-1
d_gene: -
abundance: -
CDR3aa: CASSLAAGGTDTQYF
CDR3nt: TGCGCCAGCAGCTTGGCCGCAGGGGGCACAGATACGCAGTATTTT

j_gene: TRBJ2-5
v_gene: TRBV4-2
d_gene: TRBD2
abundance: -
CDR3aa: CASSHGAGSEETQYF
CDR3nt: TGTGCCAGCAGCCATGGAGCGGGAAGCGAAGAGACCCAGTACTTC

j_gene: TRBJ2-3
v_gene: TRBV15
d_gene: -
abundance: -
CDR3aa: CATSRAPGSTDTQYF
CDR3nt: TGTGCCACCAGCAGAGCCCCCGGCAGCACAGATACGCAGTATTTT

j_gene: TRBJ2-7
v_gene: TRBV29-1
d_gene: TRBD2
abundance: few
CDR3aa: CSVIVGTSDYEQYF
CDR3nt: TGCAGCGTCATAGTGGGGACTAGCGACTACGAGCAGTACTTC

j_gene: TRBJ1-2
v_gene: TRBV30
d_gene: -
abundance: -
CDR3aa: CAWISGSGFRGGYTF
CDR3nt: TGTGCCTGGATAAGTGGATCGGGGTTTCGGGGTGGCTACACCTTC

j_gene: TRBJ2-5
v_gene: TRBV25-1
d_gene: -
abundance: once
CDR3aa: CASSDPAQYRETQYF
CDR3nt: TGTGCCAGCAGTGATCCCGCACAGTATCGAGAGACCCAGTACTTC

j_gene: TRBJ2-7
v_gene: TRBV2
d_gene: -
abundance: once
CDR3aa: CASRSGEQYF
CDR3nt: TGTGCCAGTCGTTCCGGCGAGCAGTACTTC

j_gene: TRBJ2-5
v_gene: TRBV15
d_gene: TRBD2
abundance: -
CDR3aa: CATSRGLAGEETQYF
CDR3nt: TGTGCCACCAGCAGAGGACTAGCGGGAGAAGAGACCCAGTACTTC

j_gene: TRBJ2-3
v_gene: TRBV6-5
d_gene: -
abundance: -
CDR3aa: CASSYGLGSSDTQYF
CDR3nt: TGTGCCAGCAGTTACGGTCTAGGGAGTTCCGATACGCAGTATTTT

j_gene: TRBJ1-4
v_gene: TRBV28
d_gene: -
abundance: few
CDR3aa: CASNHAGGHRNEKLFF
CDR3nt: TGTGCCAGCAATCACGCGGGGGGACATCGGAATGAAAAACTGTTTTTT

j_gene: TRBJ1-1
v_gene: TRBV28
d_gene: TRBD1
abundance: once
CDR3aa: CASRGQGITEAFF
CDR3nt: TGTGCCAGCCGCGGACAGGGGATCACTGAAGCTTTCTTT

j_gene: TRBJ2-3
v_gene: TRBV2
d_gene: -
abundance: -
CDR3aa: CASRPSTDTQYF
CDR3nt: TGTGCCAGCAGACCGAGCACAGATACGCAGTATTTT

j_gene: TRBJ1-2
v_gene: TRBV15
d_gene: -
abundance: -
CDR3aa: CATGEGLNYGYTF
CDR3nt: TGTGCCACGGGCGAAGGGCTAAACTATGGCTACACCTTC

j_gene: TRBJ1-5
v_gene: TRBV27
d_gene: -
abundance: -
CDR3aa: CASSFRGGQPQHF
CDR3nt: TGTGCCAGCAGTTTTCGGGGTGGACAGCCCCAGCATTTT

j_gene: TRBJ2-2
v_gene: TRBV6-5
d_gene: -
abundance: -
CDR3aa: CASSYRRGANTGELFF
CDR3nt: TGTGCCAGCAGTTACCGCAGGGGTGCGAACACCGGGGAGCTGTTTTTT

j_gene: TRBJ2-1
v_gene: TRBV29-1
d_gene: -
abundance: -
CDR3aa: CSVRKSSYNEQFF
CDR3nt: TGCAGCGTCCGCAAGAGCTCCTACAATGAGCAGTTCTTC

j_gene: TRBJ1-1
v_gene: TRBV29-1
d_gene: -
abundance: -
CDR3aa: CSARRRNTEAFF
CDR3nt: TGCAGCGCCAGGAGGAGGAACACTGAAGCTTTCTTT

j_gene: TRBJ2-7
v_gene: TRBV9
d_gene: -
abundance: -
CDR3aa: CASSVTASSYEQYF
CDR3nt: TGTGCCAGCAGCGTGACTGCGAGCTCCTACGAGCAGTACTTC

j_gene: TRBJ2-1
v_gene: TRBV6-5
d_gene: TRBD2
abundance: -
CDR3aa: CASSYLGLAGAGEQFF
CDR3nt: TGTGCCAGCAGTTACTTAGGACTAGCGGGAGCTGGTGAGCAGTTCTTC

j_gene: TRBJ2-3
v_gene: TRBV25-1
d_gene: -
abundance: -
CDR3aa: CASSDGLTTDTQYF
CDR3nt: TGTGCCAGCAGTGATGGGCTTACCACAGATACGCAGTATTTT

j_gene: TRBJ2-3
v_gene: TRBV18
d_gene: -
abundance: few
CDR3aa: CASSPSDLRTDTQYF
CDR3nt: TGTGCCAGCTCACCTTCAGATCTTAGGACAGATACGCAGTATTTT

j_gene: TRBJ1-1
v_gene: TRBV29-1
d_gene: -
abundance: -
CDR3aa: CSVRTALRGAFF
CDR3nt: TGCAGCGTCCGGACAGCGCTCAGAGGTGCTTTCTTT

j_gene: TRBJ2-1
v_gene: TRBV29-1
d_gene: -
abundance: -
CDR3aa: CSPRRSTLQFF
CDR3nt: TGCAGCCCTAGAAGGTCGACTCTGCAGTTCTTC